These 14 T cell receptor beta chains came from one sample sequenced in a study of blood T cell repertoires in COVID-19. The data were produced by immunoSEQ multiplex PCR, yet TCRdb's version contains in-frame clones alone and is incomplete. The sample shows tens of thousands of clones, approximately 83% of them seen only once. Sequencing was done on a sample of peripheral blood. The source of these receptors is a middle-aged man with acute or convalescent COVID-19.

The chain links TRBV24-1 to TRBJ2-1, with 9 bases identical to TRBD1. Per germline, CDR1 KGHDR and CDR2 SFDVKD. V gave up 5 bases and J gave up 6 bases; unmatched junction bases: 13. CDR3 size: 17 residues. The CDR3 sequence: CATSAIVRGQGSNEQFF. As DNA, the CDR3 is TGTGCCACCAGTGCAATCGTCCGTGGACAGGGGTCCAATGAGCAGTTCTTC.

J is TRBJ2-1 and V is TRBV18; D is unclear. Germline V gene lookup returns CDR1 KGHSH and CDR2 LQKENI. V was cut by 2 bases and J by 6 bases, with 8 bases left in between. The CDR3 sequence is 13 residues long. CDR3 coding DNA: TGTGCCAGCTCACCAGGTTGGCCCAATGAGCAGTTCTTC. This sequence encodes CASSPGWPNEQFF. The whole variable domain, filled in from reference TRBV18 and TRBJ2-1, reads NAGVMQNPRHLVRRRGQEARLRCSPMKGHSHVYWYRQLPEEGLKFMVYLQKENIIDESGMPKERFSAEFPKEGPSILRIQQVVRGDSAAYFCASSPGWPNEQFFGPGTRLTVL.

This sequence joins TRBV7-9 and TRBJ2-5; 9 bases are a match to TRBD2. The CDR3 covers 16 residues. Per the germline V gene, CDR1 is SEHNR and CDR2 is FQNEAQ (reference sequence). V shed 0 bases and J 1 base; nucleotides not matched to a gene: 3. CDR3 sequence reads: CASSLARAGGQETQYF. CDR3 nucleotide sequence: TGTGCCAGCAGCTTAGCGCGAGCGGGGGGCCAAGAGACCCAGTACTTC.

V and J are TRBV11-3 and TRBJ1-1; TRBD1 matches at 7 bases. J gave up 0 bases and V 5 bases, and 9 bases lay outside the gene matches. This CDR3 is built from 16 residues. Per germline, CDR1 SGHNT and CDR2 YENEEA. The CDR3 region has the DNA TGTGCCAGCAGCCCCTACGGGGGACAGTTGAACACTGAAGCTTTCTTT. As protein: CASSPYGGQLNTEAFF.

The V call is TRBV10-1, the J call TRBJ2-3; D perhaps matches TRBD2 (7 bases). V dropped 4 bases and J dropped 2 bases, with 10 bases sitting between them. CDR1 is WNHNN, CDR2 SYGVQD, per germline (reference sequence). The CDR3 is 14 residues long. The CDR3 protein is CASSGGGPTDTQYF. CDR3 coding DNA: TGCGCCAGCAGTGGGGGGGGCCCCACAGATACGCAGTATTTT.

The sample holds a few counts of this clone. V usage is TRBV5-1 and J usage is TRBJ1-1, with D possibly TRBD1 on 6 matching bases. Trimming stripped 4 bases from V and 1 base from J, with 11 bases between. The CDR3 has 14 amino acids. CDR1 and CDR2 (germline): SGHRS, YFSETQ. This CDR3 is CASSLQGGNTEAFF. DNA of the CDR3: TGCGCCAGCAGCCTACAGGGTGGGAACACTGAAGCTTTCTTT.

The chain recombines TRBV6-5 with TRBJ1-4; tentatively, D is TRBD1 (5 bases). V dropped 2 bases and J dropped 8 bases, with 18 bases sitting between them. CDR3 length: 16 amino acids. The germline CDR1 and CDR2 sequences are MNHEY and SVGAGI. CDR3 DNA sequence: TGTGCCAGCAGTTACGGTTGGCGGGGGGAAGGAGAAAAACTGTTTTTT. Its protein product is CASSYGWRGEGEKLFF.

In nucleotides, the CDR3 is TGTGCCAGCGCGAGGAGCTCTGGGGCCAACGTCCTGACTTTC. Translation: CASARSSGANVLTF. The J gene is TRBJ2-6, the V gene TRBV9; no clear D. The CDR3 extends over 14 amino acids. Germline lookup yields CDR1 SGDLS and CDR2 YYNGEE. Trimming removed 7 bases at V and 0 bases at J, with 8 bases between.

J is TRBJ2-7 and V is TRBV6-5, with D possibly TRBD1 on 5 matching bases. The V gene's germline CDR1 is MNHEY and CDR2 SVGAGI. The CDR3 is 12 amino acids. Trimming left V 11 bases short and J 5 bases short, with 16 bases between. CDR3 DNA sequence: TGTGCCGCTCAGGGTGGTGGCCACGAGCAGTACTTC. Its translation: CAAQGGGHEQYF.

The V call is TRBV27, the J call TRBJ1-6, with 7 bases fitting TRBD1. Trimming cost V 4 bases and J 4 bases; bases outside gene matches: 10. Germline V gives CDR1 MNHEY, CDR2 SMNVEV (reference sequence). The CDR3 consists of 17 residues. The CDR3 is CASSSLGQRVYNSPLHF. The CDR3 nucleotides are TGTGCCAGCAGTTCCCTGGGACAGAGGGTTTATAATTCACCCCTCCACTTT.

The CDR3 DNA is TGCGCCAGCAGCCAAGTAATCGGACTAGCGGGGGAGACCCAGTACTTC. Its translation: CASSQVIGLAGETQYF. The rearrangement joins TRBV4-1 to TRBJ2-5; 12 bases align to TRBD2. The CDR3 extends over 16 amino acids. After removal of 1 base from V and 5 bases from J, the junction contained 5 bases not matched to a gene. Germline CDR1 is MGHRA and CDR2 is YSYEKL.

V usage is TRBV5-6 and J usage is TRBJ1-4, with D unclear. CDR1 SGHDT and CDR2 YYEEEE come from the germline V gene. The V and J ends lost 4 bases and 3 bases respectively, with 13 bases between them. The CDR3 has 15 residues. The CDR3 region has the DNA TGTGCCAGCAGCCCTTACCCCTCGGCTAATGAAAAACTGTTTTTT. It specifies CASSPYPSANEKLFF.

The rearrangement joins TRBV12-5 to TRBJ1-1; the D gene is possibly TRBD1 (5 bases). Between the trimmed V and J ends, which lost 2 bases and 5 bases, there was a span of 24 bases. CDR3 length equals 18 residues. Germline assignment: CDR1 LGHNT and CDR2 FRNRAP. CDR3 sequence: CASGLSMFGGQDRTEAFF. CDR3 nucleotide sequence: TGTGCTAGTGGTTTGTCGATGTTCGGGGGTCAAGATAGGACTGAAGCTTTCTTT.

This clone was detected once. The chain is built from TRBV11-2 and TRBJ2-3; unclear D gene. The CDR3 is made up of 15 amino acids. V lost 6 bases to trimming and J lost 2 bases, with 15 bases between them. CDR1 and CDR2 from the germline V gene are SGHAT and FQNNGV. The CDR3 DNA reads TGTGCCAGCAGAAAAGTCGGTACCGCCACAGATACGCAGTATTTT. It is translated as CASRKVGTATDTQYF.